One and the same sample provided the 29 T cell receptor beta chains below, sequenced in a study of cytomegalovirus exposure and HLA in healthy donors. TCRdb's table, derived via immunoSEQ multiplex PCR, lists solely in-frame clones and lacks some. Found here are about 110,000 clones, around 95% of them singletons; the top ten hold roughly 0.67%. The sample comprised PBMCs. These receptors came from a woman aged 18-29 years in good health and CMV-seronegative.

For this clone: Different DNA sequences within this sample yield the same CDR3. The J gene is TRBJ1-1, the V gene TRBV29-1, with D maybe TRBD1 (6 bases). CDR3 length: 13 amino acids. Germline V gene sequence: CDR1 SQVTM, CDR2 ANQGSEA. V shed 4 bases and J shed 1 base, with 10 bases lying between them. The DNA of the CDR3 is TGCAGCGTTGGTACCAGGGGGAACACTGAAGCTTTCTTT. This codes for CSVGTRGNTEAFF.

The chain has TRBV28 and TRBJ2-3, with TRBD1 matching 9 bases. The germline CDR1 and CDR2 sequences are MDHEN and SYDVKM. Germline trimming cut 7 bases from V and 4 bases from J; bases unmatched to any gene: 6. The CDR3 has 14 residues. The DNA of the CDR3 is TGTGCCAGCATCACAGGGGGCATGTCAGATACGCAGTATTTT. Its protein is CASITGGMSDTQYF.

The rearrangement links TRBV6-5 to TRBJ1-5; weak D call: TRBD1 (5 bases). Germline V gene lookup returns CDR1 MNHEY and CDR2 SVGAGI. Trimming removed 5 bases from V and 0 bases from J, with 8 bases in between. This CDR3 spans 14 amino acids. In nucleotides, the CDR3 is TGTGCCAGCAGTGAACAGGTTAGCAATCAGCCCCAGCATTTT. It codes for CASSEQVSNQPQHF.

The rearrangement uses TRBV10-3 and TRBJ1-5; D is unclear. This CDR3 has 12 residues. Germline V lookup: CDR1 ENHRY, CDR2 SYGVKD. Trimming cost V 2 bases and J 5 bases, with 4 bases left between them. The CDR3 nucleotides are TGTGCCATCAGTGAGGAGTATCAGCCCCAGCATTTT. This encodes CAISEEYQPQHF.

The chain couples TRBV27 to TRBJ2-1; 9 bases map to TRBD2. The CDR3 spans 17 residues. Looked up from germline, CDR1 is MNHEY and CDR2 is SMNVEV (reference sequence). The J segment lost 3 bases and the V segment lost 8 bases, leaving 14 bases of the junction unmatched. This CDR3 is CASHPAAGGIFYNEQFF. The CDR3 DNA reads as TGTGCCAGCCACCCGGCCGCGGGGGGGATTTTCTACAATGAGCAGTTCTTC.

The rearrangement joins TRBV6-6 to TRBJ1-5; D unclear. Trimming took 10 bases from V and 6 from J, leaving 10 bases between them. Looked up from germline, CDR1 is MNHNY and CDR2 is SVGAGI (reference sequence). This CDR3 comprises 11 residues. CDR3 in DNA: TGTGCCACGTACAGAGCTCAGCCCCAGCATTTT. Residues: CATYRAQPQHF.

This chain uses TRBV7-6 with TRBJ2-3, with TRBD2 matching 9 bases. With V trimmed by 1 base and J by 4 bases, 3 bases remained unmatched. This CDR3 contains 15 residues. The germline V gene has CDR1 SGHVS and CDR2 FNYEAQ. The CDR3 coding sequence is TGTGCCAGCAGCTTAGGCGGACTAGCGTCAGATACGCAGTATTTT. This gives the protein CASSLGGLASDTQYF.

This clone has only one observation. This chain connects TRBV5-6 to TRBJ1-3; no definite D call. With 3 bases removed from V and 5 bases from J, the gap between germline ends came to 9 bases. The CDR3 has 13 amino acids. The germline V gene encodes CDR1 SGHDT and CDR2 YYEEEE. CDR3 nucleotides: TGTGCCAGCAGCTCAGATCTTCGAAACACCATATATTTT. Translation: CASSSDLRNTIYF.

The chain combines TRBV5-1 with TRBJ2-3; 8 bases fit TRBD1. V dropped 7 bases and J dropped 2; count of bases not matched to a gene: 9. This CDR3 has 15 residues. The germline CDR1 and CDR2 sequences are SGHRS and YFSETQ. The CDR3 DNA reads as TGCGCCAGCCAGGACAGGGAGGCTCCCACAGATACGCAGTATTTT. Translating it yields CASQDREAPTDTQYF.

The chain has TRBV10-3 and TRBJ2-1, with 10 bases lining up with TRBD2. The germline V gene encodes CDR1 ENHRY and CDR2 SYGVKD. The CDR3 is made up of 13 amino acids. The J segment lost 6 bases and the V segment lost 5 bases, leaving 1 base of the junction unmatched. The chain's CDR3 is CAISSGGANEQFF. DNA for the CDR3: TGTGCCATCAGTAGCGGGGGGGCCAATGAGCAGTTCTTC.

V usage is TRBV21-1 and J usage is TRBJ2-2; the table's TRBD2 call for D was not verified on the DNA. TRBV21-1 constitutes a pseudogene. The CDR3 runs 18 residues. The CDR3: CASSKGSPGTSGTGELFF. The CDR3 DNA sequence: TGTGCCAGCAGCAAAGGGTCCCCCGGGACTAGCGGAACCGGGGAGCTGTTTTTT.

The chain links TRBV7-2 to TRBJ1-3; D gene ambiguous. The CDR3 has 15 amino acids. Trimming pared 1 base from V and 0 bases from J, leaving 7 bases between. Germline CDR1 SGHTA, CDR2 FQGNSA. CDR3 coding DNA: TGTGCCAGCAGCTTAGGGGAGACCTCTGGAAACACCATATATTTT. It encodes CASSLGETSGNTIYF.

The chain's CDR3 is CASSPGRTGLTDTQYF. The CDR3 nucleotides are TGTGCCAGCAGCCCCGGGCGGACAGGACTCACAGATACGCAGTATTTT. The chain is built from TRBV6-4 and TRBJ2-3, with 7 nucleotides matching TRBD1. Trimming at V came to 6 bases and at J to 2 bases, leaving 11 bases not matched to a gene. Looked up from germline, CDR1 is MRHNA and CDR2 is SNTAGT. CDR3 length: 16 residues.

V gene TRBV9 combines with J gene TRBJ1-1, with D tentatively TRBD1 (6 bases). This CDR3 region has 17 residues. Germline V gives CDR1 SGDLS, CDR2 YYNGEE. V was shortened by 4 bases and J by 1 base, with 20 bases between the two germline ends. CDR3 sequence reads: CASSPKAPQGRNTEAFF. The CDR3, as DNA: TGTGCCAGCAGCCCCAAAGCCCCACAGGGTCGGAACACTGAAGCTTTCTTT.

The V gene is TRBV12-2, the J gene TRBJ2-2; TRBD1 reflects the table's D call only, with no check against the DNA. TRBV12-2 is described as a pseudogene. The CDR3 runs 21 residues. CDR3: CASRSPRLDGASGVDTGELFF. CDR3 nucleotides: TGTGCAAGTCGCTCCCCCCGACTGGATGGGGCGAGTGGGGTGGACACCGGGGAGCTGTTTTTT.

The chain has TRBV5-1 and TRBJ1-1, with 7 bases fitting TRBD1. The CDR3 loop spans 14 amino acids. Germline V gives CDR1 SGHRS, CDR2 YFSETQ. The trim removed 4 bases at V and 0 bases at J, leaving 3 bases unmatched. The CDR3 region is CASSRDSLNTEAFF. The CDR3 nucleotides are TGCGCCAGCAGCAGGGACAGCCTGAACACTGAAGCTTTCTTT.

This chain joins TRBV7-2 and TRBJ2-5, with TRBD1 matching over 9 bases. Germline CDR1 is SGHTA and CDR2 is FQGNSA. The V and J ends lost 1 base and 7 bases, in that order; junction bases with no gene match: 7. The CDR3 is 15 residues long. The CDR3 nucleotides are TGTGCCAGCAGCTTAGTTCGGACAGGGGCGAGGACCCAGTACTTC. It translates to CASSLVRTGARTQYF.

The V gene is TRBV7-9, the J gene TRBJ1-2; D may be TRBD1 (5 bases). From germline, CDR1 is SEHNR and CDR2 FQNEAQ (reference sequence). Deletions cut 3 bases from V and 2 bases from J, with 7 bases between. The CDR3 contains 13 residues. The CDR3 spells CASSFGGNYGYTF. Written as DNA, the CDR3 is TGTGCCAGCAGCTTCGGGGGGAACTATGGCTACACCTTC.

The chain has TRBV9 and TRBJ2-7; D perhaps matches TRBD2 (6 bases). CDR1 is SGDLS, CDR2 YYNGEE, per germline. The CDR3 runs 16 residues. Trimming left V 0 bases short and J 0 bases short, with 13 bases between. The CDR3 sequence: CASSVARDGSSYEQYF. CDR3 coding DNA: TGTGCCAGCAGCGTAGCCCGGGACGGGAGCTCCTACGAGCAGTACTTC.

This clone appeared once. This chain uses TRBV5-1 with TRBJ1-1, with D hard to call. CDR3 length equals 14 residues. The germline CDR1 and CDR2 sequences are SGHRS and YFSETQ. Between the trimmed V and J ends, which lost 4 bases and 0 bases, there was a span of 10 bases. The CDR3 is CASSQTTMNTEAFF. CDR3 DNA: TGCGCCAGCAGCCAGACAACCATGAACACTGAAGCTTTCTTT.

CDR3 in DNA: TGTGCCAGCAGTGGACAGGGGATGACTGAAGCTTTCTTT. Translating gives CASSGQGMTEAFF. The chain carries TRBV2 and TRBJ1-1; TRBD1 matches 8 bases. This CDR3 region has 13 residues. Germline V lookup: CDR1 SNHLY, CDR2 FYNNEI. V lost 4 bases and J lost 5; bases outside the gene matches: 3.

The V call is TRBV5-4, the J call TRBJ2-1, with 9 bases matching TRBD1. This CDR3 comprises 16 residues. In germline, CDR1 is SGHNT, CDR2 YYREEE (reference sequence). With 5 bases clipped from V and 4 bases from J, the junction kept 10 bases outside the gene matches. CDR3 amino acids: CASSQTQGAPYNEQFF. As DNA, the CDR3 is TGTGCCAGCAGTCAGACACAGGGGGCGCCTTACAATGAGCAGTTCTTC.

The J gene is TRBJ1-1, the V gene TRBV6-1; no definite D call. V was cut by 5 bases and J by 0 bases, with 7 bases left in between. The CDR3 is 13 amino acids. Germline V gene lookup returns CDR1 MNHNS and CDR2 SASEGT. Here the CDR3 reads CASSPQMNTEAFF. For the CDR3, the DNA is TGTGCCAGCAGTCCTCAGATGAACACTGAAGCTTTCTTT.

This clone was observed a single time. This chain uses TRBV27 with TRBJ1-4, with D tentatively TRBD1 (5 bases). The CDR3 sequence is 15 residues long. Germline CDR1 reads MNHEY; CDR2 reads SMNVEV (reference sequence). With 3 bases removed from V and 5 bases from J, the gap between germline ends came to 13 bases. The CDR3 is CASSFLAGGNEKLFF. The CDR3, as DNA: TGTGCCAGCAGTTTTCTGGCGGGGGGAAATGAAAAACTGTTTTTT.

The chain joins TRBV30 to TRBJ1-5; D gene ambiguous. The CDR3 is 13 residues long. Germline V gene data show CDR1 as GTSNPN and CDR2 as SVGIG (reference sequence). Trimming removed 0 bases at V and 5 bases at J, with 8 bases between. DNA of the CDR3: TGTGCCTGGAGTGTTTCCCGTTATCAGCCCCAGCATTTT. Protein product: CAWSVSRYQPQHF.

This clone was observed once. V usage is TRBV10-3 and J usage is TRBJ2-7, with 10 bases aligning to TRBD2. Germline V gene lookup returns CDR1 ENHRY and CDR2 SYGVKD. The CDR3 is made up of 14 amino acids. V was clipped by 6 bases and J by 3 bases; unmatched bases: 5. Written as DNA, the CDR3 is TGTGCCATCAGCACTAGCGGGGAGCTCTACGAGCAGTACTTC. Translated: CAISTSGELYEQYF.

This rearrangement joins TRBV6-1 to TRBJ2-2; TRBD1 agrees at 9 bases. Germline CDR1 reads MNHNS; CDR2 reads SASEGT. Losses at the gene ends were 0 bases for V and 8 bases for J; bases not matched to a gene: 10. The CDR3 consists of 17 residues. CDR3 nucleotides: TGTGCCAGCAGTGAAGCCCTCGGACAGGGGTGGATAGGGGAGCTGTTTTTT. Translated, it gives CASSEALGQGWIGELFF.

The rearrangement joins TRBV4-1 to TRBJ2-1, with 13 bases aligning to TRBD2. This CDR3 is 19 amino acids long. Germline assignment: CDR1 MGHRA and CDR2 YSYEKL. Losses at the gene ends were 2 bases for V and 0 bases for J; bases not matched to a gene: 7. The CDR3 loop is CASSQSSGLAGSSYNEQFF. In DNA, the CDR3 is TGCGCCAGCAGCCAAAGCTCGGGACTAGCGGGAAGCTCCTACAATGAGCAGTTCTTC.

The chain carries TRBV27 and TRBJ1-2, with D possibly being TRBD1 (6 bases). CDR3 size: 15 residues. Trimming took 2 bases from V and 4 from J, leaving 14 bases between them. Germline V lookup: CDR1 MNHEY, CDR2 SMNVEV (reference sequence). Here the CDR3 DNA reads TGTGCCAGCAGTTTAGAGCCCCGGACAGTCTATGGCTACACCTTC. Translation: CASSLEPRTVYGYTF.